Given below is one T cell receptor beta chain in context. The sample is drawn from a study of blood T cell repertoires in COVID-19. Across the whole study: COVID-19 samples, acute and convalescent, were from the United States, Italy and Spain.

The CDR3 runs 16 residues. The J segment lost 2 bases and the V segment lost 3 bases, leaving 7 bases of the junction unmatched. Germline CDR1 and CDR2: KGHSH and LQKENI. Here immunoSEQ multiplex PCR was the method, and the copy in TCRdb shows in-frame clones only, minus some. Of roughly 30,000 clones in the sample, less than 80% were seen once. The sequencing sample was made of peripheral blood. This TCR was sampled from a man in his 70s with acute or convalescent COVID-19. This chain links TRBV18 with TRBJ2-3; 8 bases agree with TRBD1. CDR3 loop: CASSPGTGILTDTQYF. Here the CDR3 DNA reads TGTGCCAGCTCACCTGGGACAGGAATTCTCACAGATACGCAGTATTTT.